What follows are 5 T cell receptor beta chains derived from one specimen sequenced in a study of beta chain features in type 1 diabetes. The isolated RNA, all of it, was reverse transcribed, so expressed TCRB transcripts were what got sequenced. Method: immunoSEQ multiplex PCR; TCRdb's copy keeps in-frame clones and lacks some. The sample includes about 150,000 clones, less than 11% of them seen just once. Material: naive CD4+ T cells from blood. These receptors were taken from a man between 18 and 35 years old in good health.

This sequence joins TRBV5-1 and TRBJ2-7; the match to TRBD1 covers 7 bases. The trim removed 0 bases at V and 3 bases at J, leaving 9 bases unmatched. Germline V gives CDR1 SGHRS, CDR2 YFSETQ. The CDR3 covers 16 residues. The CDR3 DNA reads TGCGCCAGCAGCTTGGACCCGGGACAGCGAAACTACGAGCAGTACTTC. This sequence encodes CASSLDPGQRNYEQYF.

The rearrangement joins TRBV7-2 to TRBJ1-5, with TRBD1 identical over 9 bases. V trimming: 5 bases; J trimming: 4 bases; junction bases outside the gene matches: 12. The CDR3 runs 17 residues. Germline CDR1 SGHTA, CDR2 FQGNSA. CDR3 residues: CASSPIPPGQGNQPQHF. CDR3 bases: TGTGCCAGCAGCCCGATACCGCCGGGACAGGGTAATCAGCCCCAGCATTTT.

The V and J genes are TRBV30 and TRBJ2-1; TRBD1 matches at 9 bases. Germline V gene data show CDR1 as GTSNPN and CDR2 as SVGIG (reference sequence). V shed 3 bases and J 15 bases; nucleotides not matched to a gene: 6. The CDR3 spans 11 residues. Here the CDR3 DNA reads TGTGCCTGGAGAGCCGGGACAGGGCTGTTCTTC. It translates to CAWRAGTGLFF.

Turning to this clone: This specimen includes other DNA sequences encoding the same CDR3. This CDR3 reads CASSPTVNTEAFF. For the CDR3, the DNA is TGTGCCAGCTCCCCGACAGTGAACACTGAAGCTTTCTTT. The chain is built from TRBV18 and TRBJ1-1; tentatively, D is TRBD1 (5 bases). Trimming took 6 bases from V and 0 from J, leaving 8 bases between them. Germline V lookup: CDR1 KGHSH, CDR2 LQKENI. The CDR3 covers 13 residues. Based on the CDR3 plus reference TRBV18 and TRBJ1-1, the full variable domain is NAGVMQNPRHLVRRRGQEARLRCSPMKGHSHVYWYRQLPEEGLKFMVYLQKENIIDESGMPKERFSAEFPKEGPSILRIQQVVRGDSAAYFCASSPTVNTEAFFGQGTRLTVV.

This clone was observed many times. The chain has TRBV19 and TRBJ2-1; 12 bases match TRBD2. The CDR3 is made up of 14 amino acids. The germline V gene has CDR1 LNHDA and CDR2 SQIVND (reference sequence). V lost 6 bases, J lost 5 bases, and 2 bases stayed unmatched. CDR3 sequence reads: CASSRLAGDNEQFF. For the CDR3, the DNA is TGTGCCAGTAGCCGACTAGCGGGGGACAATGAGCAGTTCTTC. Based on the CDR3 plus reference TRBV19 and TRBJ2-1, the full variable domain is DGGITQSPKYLFRKEGQNVTLSCEQNLNHDAMYWYRQDPGQGLRLIYYSQIVNDFQKGDIAEGYSVSREKKESFPLTVTSAQKNPTAFYLCASSRLAGDNEQFFGPGTRLTVL.